The 26 T cell receptor beta chains below come from one sample, sequenced in a study of beta chain features in type 1 diabetes (dated by TCRdb to about 2018). The library was generated by the immunoSEQ multiplex PCR assay. The High Capacity cDNA Reverse Transcription Kit was used to reverse transcribe all of the isolated RNA, meaning that expressed TCRB transcripts were what got sequenced. Not all clones reach the TCRdb copy of this immuneACCESS table, which keeps in-frame sequences only. Checked studies attribute under half of the gap to unresolved V genes and leave the rest unexplained. The sample data list about half a million clones, and roughly an eighth of these were observed just once. Around 0.05% of the sample rests with the top ten. Sequencing was carried out using naive CD4+ T cells from blood. The label giving this sample's cell subset or site can be read as: true naive CD4+ T cells. The receptors originated from a woman between 18 and 30 years old in good health.

The V gene is TRBV7-8, the J gene TRBJ2-7, with D hard to call. CDR1 is SGHVS and CDR2 is FQNEAQ in the germline V gene. CDR3 length: 15 amino acids. V was cut by 5 bases and J by 0 bases, with 14 bases left in between. CDR3 protein: CASSAQTESSYEQYV. The DNA for the CDR3 is TGTGCCAGCAGCGCCCAGACCGAGAGCTCCTACGAGCAGTACGTC.

This clone appeared a few times. The rearrangement joins TRBV6-1 to TRBJ2-7; TRBD1 matches at 8 bases. V shed 7 bases and J 2 bases; nucleotides not matched to a gene: 7. The germline CDR1 and CDR2 sequences are MNHNS and SASEGT. This CDR3 contains 14 residues. CDR3 in amino acids: CASKLQGVTYEQYF. The DNA for the CDR3 is TGTGCCAGCAAACTACAGGGGGTCACCTACGAGCAGTACTTC.

The V gene is TRBV7-9, the J gene TRBJ2-7; D remains unclear. The CDR3 is 15 residues long. Germline V lookup: CDR1 SEHNR, CDR2 FQNEAQ (reference sequence). Between the trimmed V and J ends, which lost 2 bases and 2 bases, there was a span of 13 bases. The CDR3: CASSLFRRFAYEQYF. The CDR3 coding sequence is TGTGCCAGCAGCTTATTTCGGCGGTTCGCCTACGAGCAGTACTTC.

V usage is TRBV5-1 and J usage is TRBJ2-1, with TRBD1 identical over 9 bases. In germline, CDR1 is SGHRS, CDR2 YFSETQ. This CDR3 is built from 16 residues. V gave up 3 bases and J gave up 0 bases; unmatched junction bases: 4. The CDR3 is CASSSQTGGSYNEQFF. The CDR3 coding sequence is TGCGCCAGCAGCTCCCAGACAGGGGGCTCCTACAATGAGCAGTTCTTC.

This clone was seen a few times. The rearrangement links TRBV11-2 to TRBJ2-1; 12 bases match TRBD1. V shed 3 bases and J 4 bases; nucleotides not matched to a gene: 1. The CDR3 consists of 15 residues. CDR1 SGHAT and CDR2 FQNNGV come from the germline V gene. This CDR3 is CASSLGQGAYNEQFF. CDR3 in DNA: TGTGCCAGCAGCTTGGGACAGGGGGCTTACAATGAGCAGTTCTTC. Together with reference TRBV11-2 and TRBJ2-1, the CDR3 gives the full variable domain: EAGVAQSPRYKIIEKRQSVAFWCNPISGHATLYWYQQILGQGPKLLIQFQNNGVVDDSQLPKDRFSAERLKGVDSTLKIQPAKLEDSAVYLCASSLGQGAYNEQFFGPGTRLTVL.

This rearrangement joins TRBV4-3 to TRBJ2-7, with a tentative D call TRBD1 (6 bases). The germline gives CDR1 LGHNA, CDR2 YSLEER. V lost 0 bases and J 1 base, leaving 13 bases between the germline ends. CDR3 length: 16 amino acids. The CDR3 DNA reads as TGCGCCAGCAGCCAAGACAAGAAGGACAGTTCCTACGAGCAGTACGTC. It yields the protein CASSQDKKDSSYEQYV.

This clone was seen more than once but under ten times. This rearrangement joins TRBV14 to TRBJ1-2; 7 positions match TRBD1. CDR1 and CDR2 from the germline V gene are SGHDN and FVKESK. The CDR3 has 13 residues. Germline trimming cut 1 base from V and 7 bases from J; bases unmatched to any gene: 3. This chain's CDR3 is CASSQATGIGYTF. The CDR3 DNA reads TGTGCCAGCAGCCAAGCGACAGGGATTGGCTACACCTTC.

This clone was observed a few times. The chain recombines TRBV28 with TRBJ2-5; D gene uncertain. The CDR3 extends over 12 amino acids. Between the trimmed V and J ends, which lost 3 bases and 3 bases, there was a span of 5 bases. CDR1 and CDR2 (germline): MDHEN, SYDVKM. Here the CDR3 reads CASSFREETQYF. The CDR3 DNA is TGTGCCAGCAGTTTTCGGGAAGAGACCCAGTACTTC.

In this sample, this clone turned up a few times. The chain is built from TRBV7-8 and TRBJ2-3; D call uncertain. V shed 5 bases and J shed 6 bases, with 12 bases lying between them. This CDR3 spans 13 amino acids. Germline V gene lookup returns CDR1 SGHVS and CDR2 FQNEAQ. This chain's CDR3 is CASSPGPADTQYF. As DNA, the CDR3 is TGTGCCAGCAGCCCCGGTCCCGCGGATACGCAGTATTTT.

To note about this clone: Other nucleotide sequences from this sample produce the same CDR3. The V gene is TRBV7-2, the J gene TRBJ2-3; unclear D gene. CDR1 is SGHTA and CDR2 is FQGNSA in the germline V gene. Trimming stripped 6 bases from V and 0 bases from J, with 4 bases between. The CDR3 is 12 amino acids. Here the CDR3 DNA reads TGTGCCAGCAGGCCTAGCACAGATACGCAGTATTTT. The encoded protein is CASRPSTDTQYF.

This clone was seen more than once but under ten times. The chain combines TRBV29-1 with TRBJ1-4, with D possibly matching TRBD1 (5 bases). Germline lookup yields CDR1 SQVTM and CDR2 ANQGSEA. The CDR3 extends over 12 amino acids. With 7 bases removed from V and 8 bases from J, the gap between germline ends came to 14 bases. CDR3 region: CSALWGEEKLFF. For the CDR3, the DNA is TGCAGCGCGCTTTGGGGCGAGGAAAAACTGTTTTTT.

The table lists this clone with a few counts. The rearrangement links TRBV7-2 to TRBJ1-5; a weak D match, TRBD1 (5 bases). This CDR3 region has 15 residues. From germline, CDR1 is SGHTA and CDR2 FQGNSA. Trimming cost V 5 bases and J 7 bases, with 18 bases left between them. CDR3 in amino acids: CASSPGGTKGQPQHF. For the CDR3, the DNA is TGTGCCAGCAGCCCGGGCGGGACCAAGGGGCAGCCCCAGCATTTT.

In its sample, this clone was seen a few times. The chain has TRBV5-1 and TRBJ2-7, with TRBD1 as a possible D gene (5 bases). V was clipped by 3 bases and J by 4 bases, with 11 bases between them. Per the germline V gene, CDR1 is SGHRS and CDR2 is YFSETQ. The CDR3 is made up of 13 amino acids. In nucleotides, the CDR3 is TGCGCCAGCAGCTCAGGGCCGGGTTACGAGCAGTACGTC. It yields the protein CASSSGPGYEQYV.

This rearrangement joins TRBV15 to TRBJ2-4; TRBD1 aligns across 10 bases. The V gene end was trimmed by 5 bases and the J gene end by 11 bases; junction bases not matched to a gene: 6. Germline V lookup: CDR1 LNHNV, CDR2 YYDKDF (reference sequence). This CDR3 comprises 13 residues. CDR3 sequence reads: CATSVDRGPVQYF. The CDR3, as DNA: TGTGCCACCAGCGTAGACAGGGGGCCTGTTCAGTACTTC.

This clone has a handful of counts. The genes are TRBV6-5 and TRBJ2-7; no clear D. From germline, CDR1 is MNHEY and CDR2 SVGAGI. The CDR3 spans 13 residues. V lost 5 bases, J lost 4 bases, and 12 bases lay in between. CDR3 sequence: CASSRNLAYEQYF. Written as DNA, the CDR3 is TGTGCCAGCAGTCGCAATTTAGCTTACGAGCAGTACTTC.

The rearrangement links TRBV6-6 to TRBJ1-1; D ambiguous. Deletions cut 0 bases from V and 8 bases from J, with 10 bases between. Germline values: CDR1 MNHNY, CDR2 SVGAGI (reference sequence). CDR3 length: 13 residues. The CDR3: CASSYSMIGEAFF. The DNA of the CDR3 is TGTGCCAGCAGTTACTCGATGATCGGGGAAGCTTTCTTT.

This clone has more than one count but fewer than ten. This chain joins TRBV19 and TRBJ1-1, with D hard to call. Trimming removed 8 bases at V and 1 base at J, with 11 bases between. The CDR3 is 13 amino acids. Germline loops: CDR1 LNHDA, CDR2 SQIVND (reference sequence). The CDR3 nucleotides are TGTGCCAGTCAGGAACTGGCGAACACTGAAGCTTTCTTT. Its translation is CASQELANTEAFF.

Regarding this clone: Other DNA sequences within the sample encode an identical CDR3. The chain combines TRBV7-2 with TRBJ2-5; TRBD1 might be the D (6 bases). CDR3 length: 14 amino acids. V lost 0 bases and J 1 base, leaving 6 bases between the germline ends. The germline CDR1 and CDR2 sequences are SGHTA and FQGNSA. CDR3 sequence (DNA): TGTGCCAGCAGCTTAGCCAGGGGCCAAGAGACCCAGTACTTC. It encodes CASSLARGQETQYF.

The J gene is TRBJ1-3, the V gene TRBV9; D uncertain. The CDR3 extends over 15 amino acids. Germline V gene sequence: CDR1 SGDLS, CDR2 YYNGEE. The V end was cut by 3 bases, the J end by 0 bases, with 10 bases between. The CDR3 region is CASSAYSYSGNTIYF. The CDR3 DNA sequence: TGTGCCAGCAGCGCATACAGTTACTCTGGAAACACCATATATTTT.

Only a few counts were recorded for this clone. The chain uses TRBV7-2 and TRBJ2-1, with TRBD1 as a possible D gene (6 bases). This CDR3 region has 13 residues. Between the trimmed V and J ends, which lost 8 bases and 3 bases, there was a span of 11 bases. CDR1 SGHTA and CDR2 FQGNSA come from the germline V gene. Here the CDR3 reads CASGGQSYNEQFF. CDR3 DNA: TGTGCCAGCGGAGGACAGAGCTACAATGAGCAGTTCTTC. Looking up the rest from reference TRBV7-2 and TRBJ2-1 gives the full variable domain: GAGVSQSPSNKVTEKGKDVELRCDPISGHTALYWYRQSLGQGLEFLIYFQGNSAPDKSGLPSDRFSAERTGGSVSTLTIQRTQQEDSAVYLCASGGQSYNEQFFGPGTRLTVL.

This clone was picked up a small number of times. J is TRBJ2-7 and V is TRBV7-9; D not resolved. This CDR3 has 15 amino acids. V was cut by 1 base and J by 2 bases, with 12 bases left in between. CDR1 is SEHNR and CDR2 is FQNEAQ in the germline V gene (reference sequence). The CDR3 coding sequence is TGTGCCAGCAGCTTAGGGGTCGTCGAGACCTACGAGCAGTACTTC. This sequence encodes CASSLGVVETYEQYF.

V is TRBV4-2 and J is TRBJ2-3; no firm D call. There are 13 residues in the CDR3. V lost 1 base, J lost 6 bases, and 8 bases lay in between. CDR1 is LGHNA and CDR2 is YNFKEQ in the germline V gene. The CDR3, as DNA: TGTGCCAGCAGCCAAGGCACGCTCGATACGCAGTATTTT. This codes for CASSQGTLDTQYF.

To note about this clone: Other DNA sequences within the sample encode an identical CDR3. This sequence joins TRBV5-1 and TRBJ2-1, with 8 bases matching TRBD1. CDR3 size: 16 residues. Germline CDR1 reads SGHRS; CDR2 reads YFSETQ. Losses at the gene ends were 0 bases for V and 3 bases for J; bases not matched to a gene: 5. CDR3 nucleotide sequence: TGCGCCAGCAGCTTGGTTCCAGGACAGGGCTACAATGAGCAGTTCTTC. It specifies CASSLVPGQGYNEQFF.

V and J are TRBV5-1 and TRBJ1-4; TRBD1 is a possible D gene (5 bases). Trimming left V 7 bases short and J 5 bases short, with 15 bases between. Germline values: CDR1 SGHRS, CDR2 YFSETQ. The CDR3 spans 14 residues. The CDR3 protein is CASAARDQNEKLFF. For the CDR3, the DNA is TGCGCCAGCGCCGCCCGGGACCAAAATGAAAAACTGTTTTTT.

This clone has just a few counts. The V gene is TRBV7-9, the J gene TRBJ2-7, with TRBD1 matching over 8 bases. CDR3 length: 15 amino acids. The V segment lost 1 base and the J segment 4 bases; nucleotides outside the gene matches: 6. CDR1 and CDR2 from the germline V gene are SEHNR and FQNEAQ (reference sequence). This CDR3 reads CASSLDRGKVYEQYF. CDR3 DNA sequence: TGTGCCAGCAGCTTAGACAGGGGGAAGGTATACGAGCAGTACTTC.

This clone came up a few times. This chain uses TRBV7-7 with TRBJ2-1, with D unclear. Germline V gene data show CDR1 as SSHAT and CDR2 as FNYEAQ (reference sequence). Trimming took 5 bases from V and 3 from J, leaving 8 bases between them. The CDR3 has 13 amino acids. CDR3 bases: TGTGCCAGCAGCCGCGTGGACTACAATGAGCAGTTCTTC. It codes for CASSRVDYNEQFF.